The text below deals with one TCR beta chain. Its antigen is currently not known. Base-call qualities are not available, and no considerably larger clone is one nucleotide away. From a lookup of the germline V gene, CDR1 and CDR2 are SNHLY and FYNNEI. V loses 8 bases, J loses 1 base, and the germline ends lie 14 bases apart. Including cysteine and phenylalanine, the CDR3 has 14 amino acids. Just the 42-base CDR3 DNA is kept, in frame starting at base 1. Sample time point, as interpreted from the label and publication: about 28 days (+/-7) after the second vaccine dose. Because spike-specific TCR depth and breadth did not differ between the two schedules, AZD1222 recipients who got a second dose at roughly 4 weeks were pooled with those who got a second dose at roughly 12 weeks. Samples from vaccinated people were obtained from the UK trials COV001 and COV002, which included a single-blind randomized controlled phase 2/3 trial of AZD1222 (ChAdOx1 nCoV-19) in healthy adults. Trial participant PBMC samples were collected at day 0 and day 28 after the second dose for TCRbeta chain sequencing.

The CDR3 regions of human TCRbeta chains were subjected to immunosequencing. The study's own analysis went as follows. Repertoire TCRs were checked for matches against a reference library of SARS-CoV-2-specific TCRs that had been generated using the MIRA antigen-specificity platform. Breadth was defined as the fraction of unique TCRs that were SARS-CoV-2-associated. Depth was defined as the fraction of total T cells that were SARS-CoV-2-associated. Using the MIRA data, each spike-specific TCR was assigned both to the spike region to which the TCR was reactive and to a CD4 or CD8 class. Log10-transformed breadth and depth values were compared by one-way ANOVA with Sidak's multiple comparisons tests. TCRdb retrieved this table from immuneACCESS and kept in-frame rearrangements only. Not all clones are present; in checked studies, unresolved V genes account for under half, and no reason is known for the remainder. V, J and clone size derive from that table, while D and trimming were established from the DNA sequence. This sample is represented by just under 75,000 clones; around 81% of them were singletons. Around 48% of the sample is taken by the ten largest.

The data originate from a study of T cell responses to AZD1222 COVID-19 vaccine listed by TCRdb under 2021. The study in broad terms: TCR sequencing was performed for 230 to 250 trial participants, of whom about 200 were given two doses of AZD1222 and 26 were given two doses of MenACWY control vaccine. Trial participants were enrolled into age subgroups of 18-55, 56-69 and 70-plus years, which contained around 150, 29 and 61 TCR-sequenced participants, respectively. The research as a whole found: Conclusions about previously exposed vaccinees were limited because only six AZD1222 recipients were SARS-CoV-2 seropositive at baseline. Because no day 14 peak-response samples were available, repertoires were characterized only after the peak T cell response. The whole spike protein was spanned by vaccine-associated CD4 TCRs, and dominant responses were seen in regions 160-218 and 743-854. After two AZD1222 doses, both the breadth and the depth of spike-specific TCRs were significantly higher than at day 0 and than in MenACWY recipients. The 56-69-year group was small, and its depth increase did not reach significance, likely because of low power. Participants were mostly white British, with more females than males. The authors suggested clonal diversity may have been underestimated. Epitopes outside the regions mutated in the B.1.351 and B.1.1.7 variants were reportedly recognized by nearly half of the unique spike-specific TCRs.

The source of this sequence is an adult who received the AZD1222 COVID-19 vaccine. Sequenced here: peripheral blood, sampled 28 days after the second AZD1222 dose. Recombination joined TRBV2 with TRBJ1-1; perhaps TRBD1 is the D gene, with 6 bases matching. The CDR3 has the sequence CASLTQGRNTEAFF. The DNA sequence is TGTGCCAGCCTCACCCAGGGGAGGAACACTGAAGCTTTCTTT.